Below, 5 T cell receptor beta chains from the same sample are listed, as sequenced in a study of OX40 agonist ivuxolimab in advanced cancers. The assay was immunoSEQ multiplex PCR, and TCRdb's table has in-frame clones only and misses some. The data show more than 80,000 clones, roughly 94% seen once. Specimen: CD4+ or CD8+ T cells sorted from blood, collected in a trial of the OX40 agonist ivuxolimab. Source of these receptors: an adult with an advanced solid tumor such as melanoma, head and neck, liver or kidney cancer.

The J gene is TRBJ1-2, the V gene TRBV13, with a possible D match to TRBD1 (6 bases). The germline gives CDR1 PRHDT, CDR2 FYEKMQ (reference sequence). The CDR3 length is 15 residues. V was shortened by 1 base and J by 3 bases, with 12 bases between the two germline ends. The CDR3 DNA reads TGTGCCAGCAGCTTAGCTGGGGGCCCCTACTATGGCTACACCTTC. It yields the protein CASSLAGGPYYGYTF.

The chain couples TRBV28 to TRBJ1-5; TRBD1 aligns across 8 bases. J lost 7 bases, V lost 6 bases, and 8 bases had no gene match. The CDR3 covers 14 residues. Germline loops: CDR1 MDHEN, CDR2 SYDVKM. The CDR3 here is CASSLDRGRQPQHF. CDR3 coding DNA: TGTGCCAGCAGCCTCGACAGGGGTAGGCAGCCCCAGCATTTT.

The chain recombines TRBV27 with TRBJ2-7; no reliable D call. The V gene's germline CDR1 is MNHEY and CDR2 SMNVEV (reference sequence). V was trimmed by 2 bases and J by 1 base, leaving 6 bases between them. The CDR3 length is 13 residues. This chain's CDR3 is CASSLDLSYEQYF. Written as DNA, the CDR3 is TGTGCCAGCAGTTTAGACTTGTCCTACGAGCAGTACTTC.

The rearrangement links TRBV28 to TRBJ1-6; D is undetermined. The V gene's germline CDR1 is MDHEN and CDR2 SYDVKM. Between the trimmed V and J ends, which lost 5 bases and 5 bases, there was a span of 4 bases. CDR3 length equals 12 residues. DNA of the CDR3: TGTGCCAGCAGTCCAGATAATTCACCCCTCCACTTT. Its translation is CASSPDNSPLHF.

This chain links TRBV21-1 with TRBJ2-5; the table's TRBD1 call for D was not verified on the DNA. TRBV21-1 has pseudogene status. The CDR3 runs to 16 residues. This chain's CDR3 is CASSIGTGLGQETQYF. The CDR3 DNA reads TGTGCCAGCAGCATCGGGACAGGGCTCGGACAAGAGACCCAGTACTTC.